This T cell receptor (beta chain) was identified during a study of identical twins. General study points: Alpha sequences that were out-of-frame and twin-shared showed an excess of low generation probability.

Points on this clonotype: The antigen is undetermined.

The length of the CDR3 is 16 residues. Germline values: CDR1 SGHTA, CDR2 FQGNSA. Trimming at V came to 5 bases and at J to 6 bases, leaving 11 bases not matched to a gene. TCRdb analysed the 5' RACE reads with MiXCR anew, one entry per CDR3 protein. In the table there are hundreds of thousands of distinct CDR3 sequences, under 9% of which are singletons. This sample was shared with a second study, whose subject was yellow fever vaccine responses in identical twins.

The rearrangement links TRBV7-2 to TRBJ2-7; 12 bases fit TRBD2. Sequencing was performed on PBMCs. This receptor was identified in a woman younger than 30 in good health. The CDR3 coding sequence is TGTGCCAGCAGCGGGGCCCTAGCGGGAGGGGGAGGCGAGCAGTACTTC. This encodes CASSGALAGGGGEQYF.